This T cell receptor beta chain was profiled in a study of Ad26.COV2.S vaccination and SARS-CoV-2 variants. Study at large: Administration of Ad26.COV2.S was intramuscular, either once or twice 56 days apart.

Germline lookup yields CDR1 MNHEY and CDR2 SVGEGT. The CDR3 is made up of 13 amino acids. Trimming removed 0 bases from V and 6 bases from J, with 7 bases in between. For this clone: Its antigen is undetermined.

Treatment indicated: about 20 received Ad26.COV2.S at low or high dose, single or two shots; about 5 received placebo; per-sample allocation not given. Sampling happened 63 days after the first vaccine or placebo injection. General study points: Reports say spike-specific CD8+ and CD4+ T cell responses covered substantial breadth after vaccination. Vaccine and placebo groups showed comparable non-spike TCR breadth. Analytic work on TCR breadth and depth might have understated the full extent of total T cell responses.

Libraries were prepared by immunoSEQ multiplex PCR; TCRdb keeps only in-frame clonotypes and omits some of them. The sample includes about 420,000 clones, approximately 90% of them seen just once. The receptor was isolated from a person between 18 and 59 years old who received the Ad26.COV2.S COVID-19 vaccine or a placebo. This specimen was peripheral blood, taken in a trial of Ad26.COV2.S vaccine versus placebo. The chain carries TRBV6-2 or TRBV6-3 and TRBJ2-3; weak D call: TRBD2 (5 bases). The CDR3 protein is CASSYSTIDTQYF. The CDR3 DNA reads TGTGCCAGCAGTTACTCGACTATCGATACGCAGTATTTT.